This T cell receptor beta chain was observed in a study of blood T cell repertoires in COVID-19. The CDR3 contains 15 residues. CDR1 and CDR2 from the germline V gene are MDHEN and SYDVKM. J was trimmed by 10 bases and V by 1 base; bases with no gene match: 10. In the authors' workflow: Estimation of nucleated cell counts was performed using reference gene primer amplification. The table came from immunoSEQ multiplex PCR; TCRdb's copy has only in-frame clones and leaves some out. The V and J calls and clone size are taken from that table; D and trimming were inferred from the DNA. The sample contains 200,000 to 300,000 clones, 70% to 90% of which appear only once.

The chain is built from TRBV28 and TRBJ2-1; 7 positions match TRBD2. The clonotype originates from a man between 18 and 29 years old with active or convalescent COVID-19. Sequencing was performed on peripheral blood. CDR3 sequence reads: CASSLLAGAAGEQFF. CDR3 nucleotide sequence: TGTGCCAGCAGTTTATTGGCGGGAGCGGCGGGCGAGCAGTTCTTC.